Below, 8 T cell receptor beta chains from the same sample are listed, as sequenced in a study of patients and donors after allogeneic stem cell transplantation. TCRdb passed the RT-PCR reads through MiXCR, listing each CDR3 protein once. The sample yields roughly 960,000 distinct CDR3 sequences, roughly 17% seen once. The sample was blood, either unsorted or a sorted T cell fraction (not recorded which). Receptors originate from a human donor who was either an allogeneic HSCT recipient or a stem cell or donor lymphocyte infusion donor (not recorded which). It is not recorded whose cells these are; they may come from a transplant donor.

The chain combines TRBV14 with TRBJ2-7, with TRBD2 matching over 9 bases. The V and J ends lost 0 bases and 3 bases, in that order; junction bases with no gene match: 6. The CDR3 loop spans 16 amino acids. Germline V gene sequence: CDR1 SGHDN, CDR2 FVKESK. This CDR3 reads CASSQDSLAGHYEQYF. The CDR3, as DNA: TGTGCCAGCAGCCAAGATAGCCTAGCGGGGCACTACGAGCAGTACTTC.

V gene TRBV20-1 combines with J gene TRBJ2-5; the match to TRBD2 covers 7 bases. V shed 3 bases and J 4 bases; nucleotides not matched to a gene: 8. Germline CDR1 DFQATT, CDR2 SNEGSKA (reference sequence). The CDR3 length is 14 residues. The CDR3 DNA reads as TGCAGTGCTAGTGAACCCGCGGGGGTAGAGACCCAGTACTTC. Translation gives CSASEPAGVETQYF.

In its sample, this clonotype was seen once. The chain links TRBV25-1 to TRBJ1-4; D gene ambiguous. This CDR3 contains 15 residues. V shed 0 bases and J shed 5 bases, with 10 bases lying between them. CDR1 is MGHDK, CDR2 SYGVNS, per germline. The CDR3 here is CASSEYIGENEKLFF. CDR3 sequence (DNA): TGTGCCAGCAGTGAATATATCGGGGAAAATGAAAAACTGTTTTTT. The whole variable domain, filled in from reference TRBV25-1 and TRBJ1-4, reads EADIYQTPRYLVIGTGKKITLECSQTMGHDKMYWYQQDPGMELHLIHYSYGVNSTEKGDLSSESTVSRIRTEHFPLTLESARPSHTSQYLCASSEYIGENEKLFFGSGTQLSVL.

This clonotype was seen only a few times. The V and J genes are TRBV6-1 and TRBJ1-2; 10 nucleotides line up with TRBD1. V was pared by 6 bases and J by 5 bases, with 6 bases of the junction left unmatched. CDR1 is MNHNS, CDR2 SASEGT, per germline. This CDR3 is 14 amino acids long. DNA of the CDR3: TGTGCCAGCAGCCCCCAGGACAGGGGGTATGGCTACACCTTC. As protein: CASSPQDRGYGYTF.

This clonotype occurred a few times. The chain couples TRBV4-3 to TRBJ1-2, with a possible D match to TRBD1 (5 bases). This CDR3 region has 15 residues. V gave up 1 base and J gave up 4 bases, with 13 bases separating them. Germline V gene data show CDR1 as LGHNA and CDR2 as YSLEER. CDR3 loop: CASSQVAGQSYGYTF. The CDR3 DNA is TGCGCCAGCAGCCAAGTGGCAGGGCAGAGCTATGGCTACACCTTC.

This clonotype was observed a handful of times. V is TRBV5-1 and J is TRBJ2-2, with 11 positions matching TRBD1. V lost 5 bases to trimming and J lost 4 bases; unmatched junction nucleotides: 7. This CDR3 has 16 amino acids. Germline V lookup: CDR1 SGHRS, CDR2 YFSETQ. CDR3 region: CASRNAGTGGTGELFF. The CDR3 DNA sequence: TGCGCCAGCAGAAATGCCGGGACAGGGGGCACCGGGGAGCTGTTTTTT. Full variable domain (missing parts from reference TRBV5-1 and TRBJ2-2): KAGVTQTPRYLIKTRGQQVTLSCSPISGHRSVSWYQQTPGQGLQFLFEYFSETQRNKGNFPGRFSGRQFSNSRSEMNVSTLELGDSALYLCASRNAGTGGTGELFFGEGSRLTVL.

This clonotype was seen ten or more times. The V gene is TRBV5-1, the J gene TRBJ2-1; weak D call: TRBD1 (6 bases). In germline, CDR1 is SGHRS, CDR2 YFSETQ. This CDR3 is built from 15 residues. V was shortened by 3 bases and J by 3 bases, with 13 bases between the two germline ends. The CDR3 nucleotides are TGCGCCAGCAGCTACCCCCAGGGGATCTACAATGAGCAGTTCTTC. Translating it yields CASSYPQGIYNEQFF.

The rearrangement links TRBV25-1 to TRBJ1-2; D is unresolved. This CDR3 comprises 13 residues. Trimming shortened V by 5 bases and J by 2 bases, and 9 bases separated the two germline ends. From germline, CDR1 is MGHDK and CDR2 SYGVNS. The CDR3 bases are TGTGCCAGCAGTTCTCCTGACAACTATGGCTACACCTTC. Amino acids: CASSSPDNYGYTF.